Shown below are 2 T cell receptor beta chains from a single sample sequenced in a study of cytomegalovirus exposure and HLA in healthy donors. Data came from immunoSEQ multiplex PCR; TCRdb stores just in-frame clones and leaves some out. The data show about 190,000 clones, approximately 84% seen once. The sequencing sample was made of PBMCs. These receptors were taken from a man aged 18 to 29 in good health and CMV-seropositive.

The rearrangement joins TRBV6-5 to TRBJ2-7, with a weak D call TRBD1 (5 bases). The CDR3 runs 14 residues. V lost 2 bases, J lost 3 bases, and 11 bases lay in between. Germline V gives CDR1 MNHEY, CDR2 SVGAGI. The CDR3 DNA reads as TGTGCCAGCAGTTACGCCGCAGGGTTCTACGAGCAGTACTTC. Its translation is CASSYAAGFYEQYF.

In this sample, this clone turned up many times. The V call is TRBV5-8, the J call TRBJ2-7; no reliable D call. Looked up from germline, CDR1 is SGHTS and CDR2 is YDEGEE. The V end was cut by 0 bases, the J end by 2 bases, with 3 bases between. The CDR3 runs to 12 residues. CDR3 sequence reads: CASSLAAYEQYF. CDR3 DNA: TGTGCCAGCAGCTTGGCTGCCTACGAGCAGTACTTC. The entire variable domain, with the rest obtained from reference TRBV5-8 and TRBJ2-7, is as follows: EAGVTQSPTHLIKTRGQQATLRCSPISGHTSVYWYQQALGLGLQFLLWYDEGEERNRGNFPPRFSGRQFPNYSSELNVNALELEDSALYLCASSLAAYEQYFGPGTRLTVT.